This TCR beta chain was identified in a study of shared T cell receptors in the human thymus. V trimming: 1 base; J trimming: 3 bases; junction bases outside the gene matches: 15. The CDR3 extends over 19 amino acids. Germline CDR1 and CDR2: MNHEY and SMNVEV (reference sequence). Sequencing was performed with immunoSEQ multiplex PCR; in TCRdb, only in-frame clones are kept and a portion is missing. The profile shows 700,000 or so clones, 70% to 90% of them singletons. The same sample was also used in a study of human thymus T cells. That paper notes: The thymus was resected at corrective cardiac surgery. Among unrelated individuals, related research reported thymic repertoires that overlapped highly.

Material for sequencing was thymocytes. The clonotype comes from a girl in the first two years of life with a congenital heart defect. This chain connects TRBV27 to TRBJ2-7; 10 bases match TRBD1. CDR3 sequence: CASSLYHSRRQGAIYEQYF. The CDR3 DNA is TGTGCCAGCAGTTTATATCATAGTCGACGACAGGGGGCCATCTACGAGCAGTACTTC.